This TCR beta chain was observed in a study of cytomegalovirus exposure and HLA in healthy donors. Study findings and constraints: In a later analysis, at a false discovery rate of 0.05, over 15,000 TCR beta sequences were associated with HLA alleles. Researchers reportedly found TCR beta sequences accurately predicted most subjects' HLA-A and HLA-B alleles. Solely CMV serostatus was available to characterize immune exposure.

Remarks on this clone: No antigen is known for it.

Germline V CDR1 and CDR2: SNHLY, FYNNEI. V lost 6 bases and J lost 3; bases outside the gene matches: 13. CDR3 size: 17 residues. This PCR relied on a set of 60 Vbeta primers and 13 Jbeta primers. The method was immunoSEQ multiplex PCR; TCRdb's version includes in-frame clones alone and lacks a portion of them. The sample carries about 210,000 clones, over 60% recorded once. This chain links TRBV2 with TRBJ2-1; 8 positions match TRBD1. The clonotype was recovered from a male donor in good health and CMV-seronegative. Sequencing was done on a sample of PBMCs. CDR3 amino acids: CASRDRDLSLGYNEQFF. CDR3 nucleotide sequence: TGTGCCAGCAGGGACAGGGACCTCTCCTTGGGCTACAATGAGCAGTTCTTC.